The rows below give T cell receptor beta chains drawn from one sample of a study of cytomegalovirus exposure and HLA in healthy donors. Libraries were prepared by immunoSEQ multiplex PCR; TCRdb keeps only in-frame clonotypes and omits some of them. The data show fewer than 85,000 clones, 95% to 97% seen once. The sequencing input was PBMCs. These receptor sequences come from a woman aged 18-29 years in good health and CMV-seronegative. The conserved cysteine and the conserved F or W are not part of the CDR3 here. Clone size is shown for a subset of rows, as once, few, many or a class of expanded clone.

CDR3	size	V	J
ASSWGLEPDTQY	NA	TRBV5-1	TRBJ2-3
ASTRGYGYT	NA	TRBV19	TRBJ1-2
ASSLRGAWTGELF	NA	TRBV7-8	TRBJ2-2
ASSFLSGFPGQGREQY	NA	TRBV27	TRBJ2-7
ASSLDQGAPPNTEAF	once	TRBV7-2	TRBJ1-1
SVGTSGAYEQY	NA	TRBV29-1	TRBJ2-7
SVGQGIGYGYT	NA	TRBV29-1	TRBJ1-2
ASSDSVPYSYNEQF	NA	TRBV2	TRBJ2-1
ASSVAPESGEQY	NA	TRBV9	TRBJ2-7
AWSGTGGVNEQF	NA	TRBV30	TRBJ2-1
ASSIGLASDTQY	NA	TRBV19	TRBJ2-3
ASSFLTVTGNEQF	NA	TRBV7-9	TRBJ2-1
ASSQPTDNQPQH	NA	TRBV4-1	TRBJ1-5
ASSLMDRVPYEQY	NA	TRBV27	TRBJ2-7
ASSWAGVNEQY	NA	TRBV27	TRBJ2-7
ASTQWNTGELF	NA	TRBV9	TRBJ2-2
ASTSDRSSYEQY	NA	TRBV18	TRBJ2-7
ASSWAQGFFTEAF	NA	TRBV28	TRBJ1-1
ASSLLAGGLPSYNEQF	NA	TRBV5-1	TRBJ2-1
ASSVGTGDGYT	NA	TRBV6-1	TRBJ1-2
ASSQTPQGLRNIQY	NA	TRBV4-1	TRBJ2-4
ASSPMGQANNSKNIQY	once	TRBV19	TRBJ2-4
SVRRALRYGYT	NA	TRBV29-1	TRBJ1-2
ASSWDRAPYNSPLH	once	TRBV5-1	TRBJ1-6
ASSLVGADYGYT	NA	TRBV5-4	TRBJ1-2
ATSRAAGASNQPQH	NA	TRBV15	TRBJ1-5
ASSMLAGDTQY	NA	TRBV19	TRBJ2-3
ASSQVNLASGAYEQY	NA	TRBV4-1	TRBJ2-7
ASRNRGSAEAF	NA	TRBV2	TRBJ1-1
ASARLAGRYEQY	NA	TRBV28	TRBJ2-7
ASSPGVSSEAF	NA	TRBV5-1	TRBJ1-1
ASSLDRAISYEQY	NA	TRBV5-4	TRBJ2-7
ASSLSVEAF	NA	TRBV5-1	TRBJ1-1
ASRLRDRSSYNSPLH	NA	TRBV23-1	TRBJ1-6
AREQGYVYEQY	NA	TRBV19	TRBJ2-7
ASSSAGSGDWDEQF	NA	TRBV27	TRBJ2-1
ASSLRAGLAAYEQY	NA	TRBV7-2	TRBJ2-7
ASSLLPGGAYNEQF	NA	TRBV5-1	TRBJ2-1
ASSTGVLEAF	NA	TRBV2	TRBJ1-1
ASSPGYGGEQY	once	TRBV6-5	TRBJ2-7
AMAVGNTGELF	NA	TRBV6-1	TRBJ2-2
ASSLRGEQY	NA	TRBV19	TRBJ2-7
ASSPMGGEQY	NA	TRBV7-9	TRBJ2-7
ASSYGLAAGGETQY	NA	TRBV6-5	TRBJ2-5
ASLDGTSVSYEQY	NA	TRBV7-9	TRBJ2-7
ASNPGQSSYEQY	NA	TRBV19	TRBJ2-7
SVVRHSRGETQY	NA	TRBV29-1	TRBJ2-5
ASSLGRADYTDTQY	NA	TRBV11-3	TRBJ2-3
ASSSYNEQF	NA	TRBV5-1	TRBJ2-1
AITRQDTDTQY	NA	TRBV10-3	TRBJ2-3
ASSRGWNTEAF	NA	TRBV10-1	TRBJ1-1
ASSFSGSTDEQF	NA	TRBV28	TRBJ2-1
ASSLPQSYGYT	NA	TRBV5-4	TRBJ1-2